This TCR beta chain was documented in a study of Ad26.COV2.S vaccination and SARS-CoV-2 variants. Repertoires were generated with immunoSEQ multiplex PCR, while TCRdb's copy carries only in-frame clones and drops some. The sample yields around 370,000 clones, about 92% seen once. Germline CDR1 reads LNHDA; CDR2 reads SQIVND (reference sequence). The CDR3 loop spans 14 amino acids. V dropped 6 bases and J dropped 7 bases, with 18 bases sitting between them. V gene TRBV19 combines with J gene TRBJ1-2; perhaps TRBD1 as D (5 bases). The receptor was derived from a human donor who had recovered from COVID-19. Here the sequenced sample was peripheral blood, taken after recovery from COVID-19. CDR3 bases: TGTGCCAGTAGCTCAGGGCCAGGAGGGACTGGCTACACCTTC. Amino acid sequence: CASSSGPGGTGYTF.